In this sample, the clone carrying this T cell receptor (beta chain) turned up a few times. Unmatched junction bases numbered 12, after V lost 0 bases and J lost 3 bases. The CDR3 has 17 amino acids. The germline V gene has CDR1 SGDLS and CDR2 YYNGEE. The data were obtained in a study of blood T cells in healthy people across ages. The use of a sample-barcoded 5' primer and a J-beta primer mix characterized a second PCR of about 7 to 12 cycles. Template switching added a 12-random-nucleotide identifier to every cDNA molecule. A single record per CDR3 protein comes from TCRdb applying MiXCR to the 5' RACE reads. Among around 1.5 million distinct CDR3 sequences listed, about 43% were seen once.

J is TRBJ2-7 and V is TRBV9; 7 nucleotides agree with TRBD2. The sequence was collected from a woman younger than 30 in good health. Specimen: blood. The DNA of the CDR3 is TGTGCCAGCAGCGTAGGTTCGAATGGGCGGGAGAACTACGAGCAGTACTTC. Encoded protein: CASSVGSNGRENYEQYF.